Listed here are 3 T cell receptor beta chains from one sample, sequenced in a study of T cell responses to AZD1222 COVID-19 vaccine. Data came from immunoSEQ multiplex PCR; TCRdb stores just in-frame clones and leaves some out. Found here are under 150,000 clones, roughly nine tenths of them singletons; the top ten hold roughly 8.9%. Material: peripheral blood, obtained 28 days after the second AZD1222 dose. The source of these receptors is an adult who received the AZD1222 COVID-19 vaccine.

The genes are TRBV27 and TRBJ2-7, with 9 bases fitting TRBD1. CDR1 is MNHEY, CDR2 SMNVEV, per germline (reference sequence). The CDR3 spans 16 residues. The V and J ends lost 1 base and 7 bases, in that order; junction bases with no gene match: 11. CDR3 DNA: TGTGCCAGCAGTTTATGGGGGGACAGGGTTGCGGAAGAGCAGTACTTC. Translation gives CASSLWGDRVAEEQYF.

CDR3 in DNA: TGTGCCAGCTCTGTAGTTACAACTAATGAAAAACTGTTTTTT. This codes for CASSVVTTNEKLFF. The rearrangement joins TRBV2 to TRBJ1-4; D gene uncertain. The V gene's germline CDR1 is SNHLY and CDR2 FYNNEI. The length of the CDR3 is 14 residues. V lost 8 bases and J lost 0, with 10 bases in between.

The chain employs TRBV7-3 and TRBJ1-2; TRBD1 matches at 11 bases. CDR1 is SGHTA, CDR2 FQGTGA, per germline. The V segment lost 3 bases and the J segment 3 bases; nucleotides outside the gene matches: 6. This CDR3 has 16 residues. The CDR3 is CASSFPPGQGDYGYTF. In DNA form, the CDR3 reads TGTGCCAGCAGCTTCCCGCCGGGACAGGGGGACTATGGCTACACCTTC.